This TCR beta chain is from a study of cytomegalovirus exposure and HLA in healthy donors (dated by TCRdb to 2015 to 2018). As for the study more broadly: According to a later analysis, one platform produced both the approximately 110 validation repertoires and the 666 repertoires of the first cohort. To predict cytomegalovirus infection status, the study combined high-throughput TCR immunosequencing, statistical association of individual TCRs with disease status, and machine learning. The aim of the study was to test whether cataloging public T cell receptors could identify signatures of past pathogen exposure. Besides the first cohort of about 730 subjects, a separate validation cohort made up of around 120 different subjects was used.

Cut back by 4 bases and 4 bases, the V and J ends lie 10 bases apart. From cysteine to phenylalanine, the CDR3 is 14 amino acids long. Kept here is only the CDR3 DNA, which spans 42 bases and is read in frame from base 1. Per the germline V gene, MNHEY is the CDR1 and SVGAGI is the CDR2. Remarks on this clone: It has no known antigen specificity. Base qualities are not at hand, and no much larger clone is one base apart.

Broader findings and caveats from the paper: A later analysis lacked HLA typing for the validation cohort, so it scored co-occurrence in that cohort across all 110 or so repertoires. Of the cluster scores, around 95% were above 0 in a later analysis, which found that TCRs clustered in the first cohort also tended to co-occur in the roughly 130 validation repertoires. The authors suggested that the approach could potentially be extended to other disease states and immunological phenotypes. The classifier was reported to diagnose cytomegalovirus status with high specificity and sensitivity in both the original cohort and the validation cohort. The study gave a list of about 170 TCR beta chains associated with cytomegalovirus. While some public TCRs were present in many individuals, most TCR sequences turned up only very rarely across donors. In vitro tests confirmed that three of the cytomegalovirus-associated TCR beta chains recognize cytomegalovirus antigens.

The donors belonged to the validation cohort of roughly 120 subjects, which was separate from the approximately 610-subject first cohort. The method behind the library was the immunoSEQ multiplex PCR assay. The paper's processing steps were these. A statistical classification framework was built to diagnose cytomegalovirus status from the catalog of TCR beta chain sequences. The source is immuneACCESS, and TCRdb retained only in-frame sequences with V and J called. Part of the clones is not carried over; for the studies checked, unresolved V genes explain less than half of this, and the remainder is unexplained. D and trimming come from the DNA, and the V and J calls and clone size come from that table. Across this sample there are 90,000 to 150,000 clones, with around 85% seen only once. Of the sample, approximately 2% falls within the top ten clones.

The sample was PBMCs. This sequence originates from a woman in her twenties or thirties in good health and CMV-seronegative. The chain is assembled from TRBV6-5 and TRBJ2-2; a tentative D call is TRBD1 (5 bases match). The DNA sequence reads TGTGCCAGCAGTTCCCAGACAGTCACCGGGGAGCTGTTTTTT. Its amino acids are CASSSQTVTGELFF.